These T cell receptor beta chains were read from a single sample in a study of monozygotic twins with inflammatory bowel disease. TCRdb re-analyzed the 5' RACE reads; it lists each CDR3 protein once, without DNA. This sample's table has fewer than 400,000 distinct CDR3 sequences. Sequencing was done on a sample of blood. These receptors were taken from a human donor with ulcerative colitis or Crohn's disease, or a healthy co-twin of an affected twin (not recorded which). Both conserved end residues are part of each CDR3.

v_call,cdr3_length,j_call,cdr3_aa
TRBV7-8,15,TRBJ2-5,CASSPPGSGQETQYF
TRBV12-3/TRBV12-4,16,TRBJ2-7,CASSLRGTGASYEQYF
TRBV20-1,15,TRBJ2-5,CSAKLAGGVIETQYF
TRBV6-4,14,TRBJ2-2,CASSEQGAVGELFF
TRBV6-1,13,TRBJ1-1,CASRTGLNTEAFF
TRBV20-1,12,TRBJ1-1,CSARAGGTEAFF
TRBV20-1,14,TRBJ2-7,CSARKTGGFYEQYF
TRBV28,14,TRBJ1-2,CASSRGQSVYGYTF
TRBV5-1,16,TRBJ1-4,CASSLDVLTVNEKLFF
TRBV7-6,17,TRBJ2-3,CASSVTSQVLGGDTQYF
TRBV2,14,TRBJ2-7,CASKGLAGKYEQYF
TRBV28,16,TRBJ2-6,CASSLFEGFGANVLTF
TRBV20-1,14,TRBJ1-4,CSALQTLTGGKLFF
TRBV7-3,15,TRBJ2-5,CASSLSGGQQETQYF
TRBV7-9,12,TRBJ2-2,CASSLTDWELFF
TRBV12-3/TRBV12-4,15,TRBJ1-5,CASTSGGADNQPQHF
TRBV7-2,16,TRBJ2-3,CASSLSLAGGPGKQYF
TRBV18,15,TRBJ1-1,CASSPAGRRNTEAFF
TRBV24-1,14,TRBJ1-2,CATSGRGGAYGYTF
TRBV3-1,17,TRBJ2-2,CASSRTGGRIDTGELFF
TRBV6-5,13,TRBJ2-3,CASSHRQGDTQYF
TRBV7-2,13,TRBJ1-2,CASSLVFGYGYTF
TRBV20-1,14,TRBJ1-2,CSAANEGWGYGYTF
TRBV7-2,14,TRBJ1-5,CASSFQDSNQPQHF
TRBV20-1,14,TRBJ2-6,CSAPRNSGANVLTF
TRBV5-1,15,TRBJ2-2,CASSLGLGRLGELFF
TRBV21-1,19,TRBJ1-2,CASSTFPGDRISRVHGYTF
TRBV6-1,14,TRBJ2-7,CASSRGASAYEQYF
TRBV12-3/TRBV12-4,16,TRBJ1-2,CASSLTRQGLGYGYTF
TRBV6-2/TRBV6-3,15,TRBJ2-2,CAIDGTPANTGELFF
TRBV13,17,TRBJ1-5,CATGVRDSPYSNQPQHF
TRBV28,17,TRBJ1-3,CASRRVLGGASGNTIYF
TRBV7-2,17,TRBJ2-7,CASSLDPRDRGHYEQYF
TRBV3-1,13,TRBJ2-1,CASSQGASGGRFF
TRBV7-2,14,TRBJ2-5,CASSLGLIRETQYF
TRBV7-2,14,TRBJ2-3,CASSSNPGPDTQYF
TRBV6-2/TRBV6-3,12,TRBJ1-6,CASTDRPSPLHF
TRBV6-1,14,TRBJ2-2,CASRRKLDTGELFF
TRBV11-2,15,TRBJ2-3,CASSPGGVAADTQYF
TRBV24-1,15,TRBJ2-3,CATSDNAYSTDTQYF
TRBV11-2,16,TRBJ2-7,CASRPIGAGGTYEQYF
TRBV5-1,18,TRBJ1-4,CASSLGQGRTAPIEKLFF
TRBV20-1,15,TRBJ1-4,CSASGVLATNEKLFF
TRBV21-1,15,TRBJ2-1,CTSSKRDRGYNEQFF
TRBV7-2,14,TRBJ2-7,CASSLPDSFSEQYF
TRBV3-1,13,TRBJ2-5,CASSRHYQETQYF
TRBV6-2/TRBV6-3,15,TRBJ1-5,CASSTDTGMIQPQHF
TRBV7-3,15,TRBJ2-5,CASSLQGSRQETQYF